This T cell receptor beta chain is from a study of blood T cell repertoires in COVID-19. Study-wide context: T cells, B-cell-depleted T cells, or PBMCs supplied cDNA or gDNA.

There are 14 residues in the CDR3. Trimming removed 6 bases from V and 2 bases from J; junction bases left unmatched: 5. The V gene's germline CDR1 is MNHEY and CDR2 SVGAGI. Original handling: Estimates of nucleated cell counts were drawn from the amplification of reference gene primers. Clones were read by immunoSEQ multiplex PCR, and TCRdb kept only the in-frame ones, dropping some. That table gives V, J and clone size, and the DNA gave D and trimming. The table lists tens of thousands of clones, 87% of them singletons. This sequence originates from a woman of 80 years or more with acute or convalescent COVID-19. Sequenced: peripheral blood. J is TRBJ1-2 and V is TRBV6-5, with 8 bases that match TRBD1. The CDR3 here is CASRTGQANYGYTF. CDR3 nucleotide sequence: TGTGCCAGCAGAACGGGACAGGCCAACTATGGCTACACCTTC.